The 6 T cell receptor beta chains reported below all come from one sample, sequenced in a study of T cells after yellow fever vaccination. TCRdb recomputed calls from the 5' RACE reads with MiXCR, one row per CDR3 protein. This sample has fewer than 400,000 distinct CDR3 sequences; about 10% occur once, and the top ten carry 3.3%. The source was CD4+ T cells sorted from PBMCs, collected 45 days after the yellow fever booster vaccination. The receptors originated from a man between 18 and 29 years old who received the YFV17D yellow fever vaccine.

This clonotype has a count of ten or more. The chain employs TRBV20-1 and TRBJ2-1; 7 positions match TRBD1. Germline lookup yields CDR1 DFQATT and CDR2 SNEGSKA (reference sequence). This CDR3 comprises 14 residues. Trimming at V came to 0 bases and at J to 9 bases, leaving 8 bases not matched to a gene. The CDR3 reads CSARDPAGQVEQFF. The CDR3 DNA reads TGCAGTGCTAGAGATCCAGCCGGACAGGTTGAGCAGTTCTTC.

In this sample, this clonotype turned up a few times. In DNA form, the CDR3 reads TGTGCCAGCAGCTTAAGCAGCAGCATAGCGGGGGTTAACAATGAGCAGTTCTTC. Its protein product is CASSLSSSIAGVNNEQFF. This rearrangement joins TRBV7-2 to TRBJ2-1; the match to TRBD2 covers 9 bases. The CDR3 consists of 18 residues. Per germline, CDR1 SGHTA and CDR2 FQGNSA. Trimming cost V 2 bases and J 5 bases; bases outside gene matches: 13.

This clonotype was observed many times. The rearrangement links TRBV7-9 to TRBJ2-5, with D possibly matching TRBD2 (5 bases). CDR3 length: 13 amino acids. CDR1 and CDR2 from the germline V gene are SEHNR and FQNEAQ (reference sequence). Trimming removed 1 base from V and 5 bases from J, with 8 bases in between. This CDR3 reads CASSLERGETQYF. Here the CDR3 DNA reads TGTGCCAGCAGCTTAGAGCGAGGGGAGACCCAGTACTTC.

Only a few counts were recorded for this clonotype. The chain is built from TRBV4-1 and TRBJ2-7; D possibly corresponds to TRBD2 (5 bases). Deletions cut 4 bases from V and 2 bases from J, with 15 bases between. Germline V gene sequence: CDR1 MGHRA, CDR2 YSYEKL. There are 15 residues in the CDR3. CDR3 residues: CASSRTDGETYEQYF. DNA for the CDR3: TGCGCCAGCAGCCGAACAGACGGGGAAACCTACGAGCAGTACTTC.

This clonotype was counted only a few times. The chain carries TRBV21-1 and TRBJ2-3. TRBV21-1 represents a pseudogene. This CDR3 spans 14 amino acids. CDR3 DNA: TGTGCCAGCAGCAAAGTGTCGAGCACAGATACGCAGTATTTT. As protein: CASSKVSSTDTQYF.

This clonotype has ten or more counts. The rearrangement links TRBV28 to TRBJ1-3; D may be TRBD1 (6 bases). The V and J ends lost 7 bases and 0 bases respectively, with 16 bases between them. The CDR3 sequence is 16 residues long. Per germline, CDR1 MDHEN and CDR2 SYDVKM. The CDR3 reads CASIKGGQFSGNTIYF. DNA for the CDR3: TGTGCCAGCATCAAGGGGGGCCAGTTCTCTGGAAACACCATATATTTT.